These T cell receptor beta chains were read from a single sample in a study of T cell repertoires in cytomegalovirus infection. TCRdb re-derived calls from the reads in MiXCR, one entry per CDR3 protein. The table records roughly 100,000 distinct CDR3 sequences, 42% of them present only once. Their target antigens are unknown. This sample comprised CD8+ T cells from cultured PBMCs, obtained from culture after CMV antigen stimulation. The origin of the receptors is a human donor in good health (CMV status not recorded). Some clones in this sample may be carry-over from other donors' samples. CDR3s include the opening cysteine and the closing phenylalanine or tryptophan. The order of the fields is D gene, V gene, clone size, J gene, CDR3 length, CDR3 protein, CDR3 DNA. D genes are given only for firm matches. Expanded clones are given a class, and other clones once, few, many or no size at all.

D gene: .
V gene: TRBV27
clone size: once
J gene: TRBJ1-5
CDR3 length: 14
CDR3 protein: CASSLSRGNQPQHF
CDR3 DNA: TGTGCCAGCAGTTTAAGCAGGGGCAATCAGCCCCAGCATTTT

D gene: .
V gene: TRBV7-4
clone size: .
J gene: TRBJ2-5
CDR3 length: 13
CDR3 protein: CASSLLAQETQYF
CDR3 DNA: TGTGCCAGCAGCTTACTAGCTCAAGAGACCCAGTACTTC

D gene: .
V gene: TRBV12-3/TRBV12-4
clone size: .
J gene: TRBJ1-1
CDR3 length: 13
CDR3 protein: CASSGRDGTEAFF
CDR3 DNA: TGTGCCAGCTCAGGCAGGGATGGCACTGAAGCTTTCTTT

D gene: .
V gene: TRBV7-9
clone size: .
J gene: TRBJ2-1
CDR3 length: 12
CDR3 protein: CASSYGTNEQFF
CDR3 DNA: TGTGCCAGCAGCTATGGGACTAATGAGCAGTTCTTC

D gene: .
V gene: TRBV6-5
clone size: .
J gene: TRBJ1-1
CDR3 length: 15
CDR3 protein: CASSLQGTMNTEAFF
CDR3 DNA: TGTGCCAGCAGTTTGCAGGGGACCATGAACACTGAAGCTTTCTTT

D gene: .
V gene: TRBV15
clone size: few
J gene: TRBJ2-3
CDR3 length: 15
CDR3 protein: CATSRDHPGADTQYF
CDR3 DNA: TGTGCCACCAGCAGAGATCACCCGGGGGCTGATACGCAGTATTTT

D gene: .
V gene: TRBV24-1
clone size: .
J gene: TRBJ2-2
CDR3 length: 16
CDR3 protein: CATSDYRGWNAGELFF
CDR3 DNA: TGTGCCACCAGTGATTACCGGGGCTGGAACGCCGGGGAGCTGTTTTTT

D gene: TRBD2
V gene: TRBV19
clone size: .
J gene: TRBJ2-7
CDR3 length: 15
CDR3 protein: CASSPGGDPSYEQYF
CDR3 DNA: TGTGCCAGTAGTCCCGGGGGGGATCCCTCCTACGAGCAGTACTTC

D gene: .
V gene: TRBV4-2
clone size: .
J gene: TRBJ2-2
CDR3 length: 14
CDR3 protein: CASSQGPYTGELFF
CDR3 DNA: TGTGCCAGCAGCCAGGGTCCTTACACCGGGGAGCTGTTTTTT

D gene: .
V gene: TRBV2
clone size: .
J gene: TRBJ2-3
CDR3 length: 10
CDR3 protein: CASKNNGQYF
CDR3 DNA: TGTGCCAGCAAAAACAACGGGCAGTATTTT

D gene: TRBD1
V gene: TRBV7-6
clone size: few
J gene: TRBJ1-5
CDR3 length: 17
CDR3 protein: CASSLTAGGEGNQPQHF
CDR3 DNA: TGTGCCAGCAGCTTAACGGCAGGGGGCGAGGGCAATCAGCCCCAGCATTTT

D gene: .
V gene: TRBV4-1
clone size: few
J gene: TRBJ2-7
CDR3 length: 14
CDR3 protein: CASSQAREVDEQYF
CDR3 DNA: TGCGCCAGCAGCCAAGCCAGGGAGGTCGACGAGCAGTACTTC

D gene: TRBD2
V gene: TRBV5-1
clone size: .
J gene: TRBJ2-3
CDR3 length: 19
CDR3 protein: CASSLEASGGTAFTDTQYF
CDR3 DNA: TGCGCCAGCAGCTTGGAGGCTAGCGGGGGGACCGCATTCACAGATACGCAGTATTTT

D gene: TRBD1
V gene: TRBV10-2
clone size: .
J gene: TRBJ1-2
CDR3 length: 13
CDR3 protein: CASSWTGGWGYTF
CDR3 DNA: TGCGCCAGCAGCTGGACAGGGGGCTGGGGCTACACCTTC

D gene: .
V gene: TRBV4-1
clone size: .
J gene: TRBJ2-7
CDR3 length: 17
CDR3 protein: CASSQVGGPGALYEQYF
CDR3 DNA: TGCGCCAGCAGCCAAGTAGGAGGACCAGGAGCCCTTTACGAGCAGTACTTC

D gene: .
V gene: TRBV27
clone size: few
J gene: TRBJ1-4
CDR3 length: 14
CDR3 protein: CASSWGRSEGKLFF
CDR3 DNA: TGTGCCAGCAGTTGGGGACGGTCCGAAGGAAAACTGTTTTTT

D gene: TRBD1
V gene: TRBV12-3/TRBV12-4
clone size: .
J gene: TRBJ1-3
CDR3 length: 17
CDR3 protein: CASSLGQTRLDGNTIYF
CDR3 DNA: TGTGCCAGCAGTTTGGGACAGACAAGACTGGATGGAAACACCATATATTTT

D gene: .
V gene: TRBV27
clone size: few
J gene: TRBJ2-3
CDR3 length: 16
CDR3 protein: CASSGVGVHSTDTQYF
CDR3 DNA: TGTGCCAGCAGCGGGGTAGGGGTTCACTCGACAGATACGCAGTATTTT

D gene: .
V gene: TRBV4-1
clone size: .
J gene: TRBJ1-1
CDR3 length: 15
CDR3 protein: CASSQADEMNTEAFF
CDR3 DNA: TGCGCCAGCAGCCAAGCTGACGAGATGAACACTGAAGCTTTCTTT

D gene: .
V gene: TRBV2
clone size: few
J gene: TRBJ1-1
CDR3 length: 14
CDR3 protein: CASSVGEANTEAFF
CDR3 DNA: TGTGCCAGCAGCGTGGGGGAAGCGAACACTGAAGCTTTCTTT

D gene: .
V gene: TRBV27
clone size: few
J gene: TRBJ1-1
CDR3 length: 15
CDR3 protein: CASSSRGRGNTEAFF
CDR3 DNA: TGTGCCAGCAGTTCGCGGGGCAGGGGAAACACTGAAGCTTTCTTT

D gene: .
V gene: TRBV9
clone size: .
J gene: TRBJ2-3
CDR3 length: 13
CDR3 protein: CASSAPGGATQYF
CDR3 DNA: TGTGCCAGCAGCGCCCCCGGGGGTGCTACGCAGTATTTT

D gene: TRBD2
V gene: TRBV12-3/TRBV12-4
clone size: few
J gene: TRBJ2-2
CDR3 length: 14
CDR3 protein: CASSFGGITGELFF
CDR3 DNA: TGTGCCAGCAGTTTCGGGGGGATCACCGGGGAGCTGTTTTTT

D gene: .
V gene: TRBV6-5
clone size: once
J gene: TRBJ2-7
CDR3 length: 16
CDR3 protein: CASSYSFAAASYEQYF
CDR3 DNA: TGTGCCAGCAGTTACTCCTTCGCGGCGGCATCCTACGAGCAGTACTTC

D gene: .
V gene: TRBV13
clone size: .
J gene: TRBJ1-3
CDR3 length: 15
CDR3 protein: CASSAYGSSGNTIYF
CDR3 DNA: TGTGCCAGCAGCGCCTACGGGTCCTCTGGAAACACCATATATTTT

D gene: .
V gene: TRBV7-2
clone size: few
J gene: TRBJ2-7
CDR3 length: 13
CDR3 protein: CASSPGLYYEQYF
CDR3 DNA: TGTGCCAGCAGCCCCGGACTCTACTACGAGCAGTACTTC

D gene: .
V gene: TRBV12-3/TRBV12-4
clone size: .
J gene: TRBJ2-1
CDR3 length: 15
CDR3 protein: CASTQRQSSYNEQFF
CDR3 DNA: TGTGCCAGCACGCAGAGACAGAGCTCCTACAATGAGCAGTTCTTC

D gene: .
V gene: TRBV20-1
clone size: .
J gene: TRBJ1-5
CDR3 length: 15
CDR3 protein: CSVRGSPGLNQPQHF
CDR3 DNA: TGCAGTGTGAGGGGTTCACCCGGGCTCAATCAGCCCCAGCATTTT

D gene: TRBD1
V gene: TRBV7-6
clone size: few
J gene: TRBJ2-7
CDR3 length: 15
CDR3 protein: CASSLEGQAFYEQYF
CDR3 DNA: TGTGCCAGCAGCTTAGAAGGACAGGCATTCTACGAGCAGTACTTC

D gene: .
V gene: TRBV9
clone size: once
J gene: TRBJ1-1
CDR3 length: 14
CDR3 protein: CASSEGLLNTEAFF
CDR3 DNA: TGTGCCAGCAGCGAGGGGCTGCTGAACACTGAAGCTTTCTTT

D gene: TRBD1
V gene: TRBV28
clone size: few
J gene: TRBJ2-7
CDR3 length: 13
CDR3 protein: CASQGDNPYEQYF
CDR3 DNA: TGTGCCAGCCAGGGGGACAACCCCTACGAGCAGTACTTC

D gene: .
V gene: TRBV7-9
clone size: once
J gene: TRBJ2-3
CDR3 length: 16
CDR3 protein: CASSPVDPGLVDTQYF
CDR3 DNA: TGTGCCAGCAGCCCCGTGGATCCCGGGCTGGTAGATACGCAGTATTTT

D gene: TRBD1
V gene: TRBV7-9
clone size: .
J gene: TRBJ1-1
CDR3 length: 15
CDR3 protein: CASSYSTGTNTEAFF
CDR3 DNA: TGTGCCAGCAGCTATTCGACAGGGACGAACACTGAAGCTTTCTTT

D gene: TRBD2
V gene: TRBV13
clone size: once
J gene: TRBJ2-5
CDR3 length: 18
CDR3 protein: CASSSTGLSGGLQETQYF
CDR3 DNA: TGTGCCAGCAGCTCGACGGGCCTTAGCGGGGGTCTCCAAGAGACCCAGTACTTC